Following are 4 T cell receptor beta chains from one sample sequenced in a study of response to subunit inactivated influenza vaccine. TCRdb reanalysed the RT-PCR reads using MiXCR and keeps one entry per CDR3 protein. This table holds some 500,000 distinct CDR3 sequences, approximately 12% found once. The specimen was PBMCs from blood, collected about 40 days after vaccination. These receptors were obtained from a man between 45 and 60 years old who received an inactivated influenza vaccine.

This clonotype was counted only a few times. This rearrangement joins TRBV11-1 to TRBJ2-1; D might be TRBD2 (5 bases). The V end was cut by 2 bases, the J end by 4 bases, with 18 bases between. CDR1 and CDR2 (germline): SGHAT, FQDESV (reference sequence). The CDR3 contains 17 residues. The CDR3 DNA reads TGTGCCAGCAGCTTATTTGCGGGCCAAGTCCTTTACAATGAGCAGTTCTTC. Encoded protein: CASSLFAGQVLYNEQFF.

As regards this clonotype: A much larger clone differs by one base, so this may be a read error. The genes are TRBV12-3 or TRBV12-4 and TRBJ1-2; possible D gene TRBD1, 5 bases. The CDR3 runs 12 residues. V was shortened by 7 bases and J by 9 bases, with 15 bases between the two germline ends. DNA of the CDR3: TGTGCCAGCATTATCAGGGAGCATAGCTACACCTTC. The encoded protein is CASIIREHSYTF.

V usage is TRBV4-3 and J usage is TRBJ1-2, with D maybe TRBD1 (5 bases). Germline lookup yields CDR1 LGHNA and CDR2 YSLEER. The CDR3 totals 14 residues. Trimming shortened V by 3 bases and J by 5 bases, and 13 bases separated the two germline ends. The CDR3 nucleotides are TGCGCCAGCAGCCAGCAGGGACGGTTGTATGGCTACACCTTC. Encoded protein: CASSQQGRLYGYTF.

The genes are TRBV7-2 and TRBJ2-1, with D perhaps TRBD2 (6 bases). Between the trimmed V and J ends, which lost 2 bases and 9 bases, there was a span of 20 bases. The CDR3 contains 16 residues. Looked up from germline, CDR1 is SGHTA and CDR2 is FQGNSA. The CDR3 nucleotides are TGTGCCAGCAGCTTATTACGGATGGGGGGAGGTGGTGAGCAGTTCTTC. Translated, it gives CASSLLRMGGGGEQFF.